These 18 T cell receptor beta chains were all obtained from the same sample, sequenced in a study of blood T cell repertoires in COVID-19 (dated by TCRdb to about 2020). To prepare the library, the immunoSEQ multiplex PCR assay was applied. This immuneACCESS table, as held by TCRdb, lists in-frame sequences with V and J called but not all clones. Of the missing ones, under half trace to an unresolved V gene in checked studies; the others have no known cause. Recorded for this sample are hundreds of thousands of clones; approximately 83% of them occurred a single time. The ten most abundant clones make up about 1.3% of the sample. The sequenced sample consisted of peripheral blood. The source is a woman aged 30 to 39 with COVID-19, enrolled during active disease.

The CDR3 DNA reads as TGCGCCAGCAGCCAACCAGGCAAGAGGGACACTGAAGCTTTCTTT. Amino acid sequence: CASSQPGKRDTEAFF. The chain joins TRBV4-1 to TRBJ1-1; D is unresolved. The CDR3 contains 15 residues. Trimming left V 2 bases short and J 3 bases short, with 13 bases between. CDR1 and CDR2 (germline): MGHRA, YSYEKL.

This clone was observed a handful of times. This chain links TRBV4-1 with TRBJ1-5; D possibly corresponds to TRBD1 (6 bases). The CDR3 has 14 amino acids. The V end was cut by 3 bases, the J end by 9 bases, with 15 bases between. Germline loops: CDR1 MGHRA, CDR2 YSYEKL. The CDR3 sequence is CASSQRQGLRPQHF. CDR3 DNA: TGCGCCAGCAGCCAGCGGCAGGGGCTCCGGCCCCAGCATTTT.

The chain carries TRBV28 and TRBJ1-6; no reliable D call. This CDR3 has 14 amino acids. Germline CDR1 MDHEN, CDR2 SYDVKM. V lost 3 bases and J lost 10, with 13 bases in between. CDR3 coding DNA: TGTGCCAGCAGTTTGAGAGGAGTTCAGTCACCCCTCCACTTT. This translates into CASSLRGVQSPLHF.

The V gene is TRBV1, the J gene TRBJ2-7; TRBD2, as called in the table, went unchecked against the DNA. TRBV1 is a listed pseudogene. This CDR3 is built from 14 residues. The CDR3 spells CTSSQEARFYEQYF. Here the CDR3 DNA reads TGCACCAGCAGTCAAGAGGCTAGATTCTACGAGCAGTACTTC.

The chain uses TRBV6-6 and TRBJ1-6; unclear D gene. Deletions cut 6 bases from V and 3 bases from J, with 15 bases between. CDR3 length equals 16 residues. Germline CDR1 MNHNY, CDR2 SVGAGI (reference sequence). This CDR3 reads CASSPTAGDYNSPLHF. DNA for the CDR3: TGTGCCAGCAGCCCCACCGCCGGGGACTATAATTCACCCCTCCACTTT.

The rearrangement joins TRBV5-1 to TRBJ2-3; 8 nucleotides match TRBD2. The germline V gene encodes CDR1 SGHRS and CDR2 YFSETQ. This CDR3 is 16 amino acids long. With 2 bases clipped from V and 6 bases from J, the junction kept 11 bases outside the gene matches. The CDR3 loop is CASSFRLAGRGDTQYF. CDR3 sequence (DNA): TGCGCCAGCAGCTTCAGGCTAGCGGGCCGTGGGGATACGCAGTATTTT. The whole variable domain, remainder taken from reference TRBV5-1 and TRBJ2-3, is KAGVTQTPRYLIKTRGQQVTLSCSPISGHRSVSWYQQTPGQGLQFLFEYFSETQRNKGNFPGRFSGRQFSNSRSEMNVSTLELGDSALYLCASSFRLAGRGDTQYFGPGTRLTVL.

The V gene is TRBV6-5, the J gene TRBJ2-1, with 7 bases matching TRBD2. V lost 2 bases, J lost 0 bases, and 1 base stayed unmatched. This CDR3 is built from 15 residues. Germline V gene lookup returns CDR1 MNHEY and CDR2 SVGAGI. DNA of the CDR3: TGTGCCAGCAGTTACGGCGGGAGCTCCTACAATGAGCAGTTCTTC. It codes for CASSYGGSSYNEQFF.

V usage is TRBV30 and J usage is TRBJ2-4; 7 bases are a match to TRBD2. In germline, CDR1 is GTSNPN, CDR2 SVGIG (reference sequence). The CDR3 has 13 residues. V shed 4 bases and J 0 bases; nucleotides not matched to a gene: 0. The CDR3 here is CAWKRGAKNIQYF. The CDR3 DNA sequence: TGTGCCTGGAAGCGGGGAGCCAAAAACATTCAGTACTTC.

The V gene is TRBV7-9, the J gene TRBJ2-7; TRBD1 aligns across 7 bases. The germline V gene encodes CDR1 SEHNR and CDR2 FQNEAQ (reference sequence). Trimming at V came to 4 bases and at J to 1 base, leaving 10 bases not matched to a gene. CDR3 length equals 16 residues. CDR3 in amino acids: CASSSRRRDRSYEQYF. The CDR3 nucleotides read TGTGCCAGCAGCTCGAGACGCCGGGACAGATCCTACGAGCAGTACTTC.

V gene TRBV5-4 combines with J gene TRBJ1-1, with TRBD1 identical over 8 bases. The junction had 5 bases not matched to a gene; V was cut back by 3 bases and J by 1 base. CDR1 and CDR2 (germline): SGHNT, YYREEE (reference sequence). The CDR3 has 15 residues. Here the CDR3 reads CASSYKQGENTEAFF. CDR3 DNA sequence: TGTGCCAGCAGCTACAAACAGGGGGAGAACACTGAAGCTTTCTTT.

The rearrangement uses TRBV5-1 and TRBJ2-7; the match to TRBD1 covers 12 bases. V dropped 1 base and J dropped 6; count of bases not matched to a gene: 5. CDR1 SGHRS and CDR2 YFSETQ come from the germline V gene. The CDR3 spans 15 residues. DNA of the CDR3: TGCGCCAGCAGCTTGTCCGGGACAGGGGGCGGCGAGCAGTACTTC. This gives the protein CASSLSGTGGGEQYF.

The table lists this clone with a few counts. The chain employs TRBV5-6 and TRBJ1-6; no clear D gene. The V end lost 0 bases, the J end lost 8 bases, and 6 bases lay between the germline ends. Germline CDR1 and CDR2: SGHDT and YYEEEE. The CDR3 sequence is 13 residues long. CDR3: CASSLGGYSPLHF. In DNA form, the CDR3 reads TGTGCCAGCAGCTTGGGCGGGTATTCACCCCTCCACTTT.

This chain connects TRBV30 to TRBJ2-7, with 7 nucleotides matching TRBD1. The V gene's germline CDR1 is GTSNPN and CDR2 SVGIG (reference sequence). This CDR3 is built from 18 residues. V lost 2 bases and J lost 3; bases outside the gene matches: 19. The CDR3 is CAWSLLRDRRSPGYEQYF. CDR3 DNA sequence: TGTGCCTGGAGTCTTCTCCGGGACAGACGGTCCCCGGGCTACGAGCAGTACTTC.

J is TRBJ1-3 and V is TRBV5-4; 7 bases fit TRBD1. The length of the CDR3 is 16 residues. Germline assignment: CDR1 SGHNT and CDR2 YYREEE (reference sequence). V lost 4 bases, J lost 4 bases, and 11 bases stayed unmatched. Written as DNA, the CDR3 is TGTGCCAGCAGCCGTGACAGGGAGGCTTCCGGAAACACCATATATTTT. It encodes CASSRDREASGNTIYF.

The chain is built from TRBV21-1 and TRBJ2-1; TRBD2 reflects the table's D call only, with no check against the DNA. TRBV21-1 is designated a pseudogene. The CDR3 is 17 residues long. The CDR3 DNA reads as TGTGCCAGCAGCAAAGACGGGGGCCCGATACCGGGACTAGTACTGTTCTTC. This codes for CASSKDGGPIPGLVLFF.

The rearrangement joins TRBV6-2 or TRBV6-3 to TRBJ1-4; D is uncertain. There are 14 residues in the CDR3. Trimming took off 6 bases at V and 5 bases at J, with 13 bases between the two ends. Germline CDR1 is MNHEY and CDR2 is SVGEGT. The CDR3 region has the DNA TGTGCCAGCAGCCCTACGACATTAAATGAAAAACTGTTTTTT. This translates into CASSPTTLNEKLFF.

V usage is TRBV6-2 or TRBV6-3 and J usage is TRBJ2-1; 8 nucleotides agree with TRBD1. Germline loops: CDR1 MNHEY, CDR2 SVGEGT. Trimming at V came to 7 bases and at J to 1 base, leaving 6 bases not matched to a gene. This CDR3 spans 15 amino acids. CDR3 sequence: CASTPTGASYNEQFF. DNA for the CDR3: TGTGCCAGCACCCCGACAGGGGCTTCCTACAATGAGCAGTTCTTC.

The V and J genes are TRBV25-1 and TRBJ1-2; TRBD1 agrees at 8 bases. V shed 9 bases, J shed 1 base, and the junction held 7 bases outside the gene matches. The CDR3 spans 14 residues. CDR1 and CDR2 (germline): MGHDK, SYGVNS. CDR3 bases: TGTGCCAGTCGGGGAGACAGGGGTAACTATGGCTACACCTTC. This encodes CASRGDRGNYGYTF.